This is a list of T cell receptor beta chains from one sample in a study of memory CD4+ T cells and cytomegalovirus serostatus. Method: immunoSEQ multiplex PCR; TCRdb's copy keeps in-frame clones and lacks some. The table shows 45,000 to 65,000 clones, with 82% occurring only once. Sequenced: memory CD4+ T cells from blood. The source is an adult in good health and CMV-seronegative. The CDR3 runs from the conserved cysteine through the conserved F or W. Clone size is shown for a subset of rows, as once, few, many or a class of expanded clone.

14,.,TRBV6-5,CASKVLQGGNEQYF
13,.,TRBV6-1,CASSRDGSYEQYF
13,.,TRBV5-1,CASLWQMNTEAFF
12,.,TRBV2,CASRFDSHEQYF
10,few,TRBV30,CAWREDGYTF
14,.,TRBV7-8,CASSLGGAGGELFF
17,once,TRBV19,CASSLDRGMSSNQPQHF
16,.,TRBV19,CASSPRSGGLRETQYF
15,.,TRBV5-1,CASSASGRGQETQYF
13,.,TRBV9,CASSVSDNQPQHF
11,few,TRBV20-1,CSAPTNNEQFF
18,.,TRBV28,CASSEQKPGGTGQETQYF
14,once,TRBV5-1,CASSLTASGNTIYF
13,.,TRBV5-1,CASSWTGEEEAFF
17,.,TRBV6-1,CASSEKGRAMYNSPLHF
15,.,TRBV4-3,CASSQHRDYLYEQYF
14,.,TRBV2,CASSEGIRDPEAFF
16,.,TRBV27,CASSLWRGSANEKLFF
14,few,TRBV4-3,CASSQGWMNTEAFF
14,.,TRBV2,CASRDDKGDQPQHF
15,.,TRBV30,CAWSRGQGGNQPQHF
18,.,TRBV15,CATSTVRSATGGPQPQHF
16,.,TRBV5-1,CASSSTGEISTGELFF
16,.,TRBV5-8,CASSLGDRGLQETQYF
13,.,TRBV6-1,CASSERLNQPQHF
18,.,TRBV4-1,CASSQEGSSGGSGETQYF
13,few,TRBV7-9,CASSLEGTGSYTF
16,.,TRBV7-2,CASSFNSRVIIGEQYF
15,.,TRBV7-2,CASSLDYRGTDTQYF
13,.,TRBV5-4,CASSLGPTGALHF
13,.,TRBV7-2,CASSSGTDYGYTF
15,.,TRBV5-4,CASSLLTGPRRGYTF
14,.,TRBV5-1,CASSPGGGTYGYTF
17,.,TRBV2,CASSEAWRTASTDTQYF
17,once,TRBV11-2,CASSLREGERSNQPQHF
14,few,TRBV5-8,CASSLSGTTGELFF
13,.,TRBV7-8,CASSRDYDHEQYF
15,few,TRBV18,CASSRERGMFGEQYF